This T cell receptor beta chain was recorded in a study of blood T cell repertoires in COVID-19. Overall study: The cDNA or gDNA used as material had been derived from T cells, B-cell-depleted T cells, or PBMCs.

This clone was counted only a few times. Measured with immunoSEQ multiplex PCR; TCRdb has only the in-frame clones, and not every one. This table has roughly 150,000 clones, just over 90% appearing once. V lost 5 bases, J lost 1 base, and 6 bases stayed unmatched. The CDR3 extends over 15 amino acids. Germline CDR1 is MNHEY and CDR2 is SVGAGI. Sequencing input: peripheral blood. The receptor comes from a man aged 18 to 29 with acute or convalescent COVID-19. The chain carries TRBV6-5 and TRBJ2-7, with TRBD1 matching 9 bases. This CDR3 reads CASSLETGGSYEQYF. The DNA for the CDR3 is TGTGCCAGCAGTCTGGAGACAGGGGGTTCCTACGAGCAGTACTTC.